These 10 T cell receptor beta chains share one sample of origin, sequenced in a study of memory CD4+ T cells and cytomegalovirus serostatus. The repertoire was sequenced with immunoSEQ multiplex PCR; TCRdb's copy has only in-frame clones and lacks some. The table has 50,000 to 70,000 clones, 60% to 75% seen once. The sort gate was single viable CD3+CD4+CD8-CD45RO+ cells for memory CD4+ T cells. Sequenced sample: memory CD4+ T cells from blood. The receptors derive from an adult in good health and CMV-seropositive.

This chain connects TRBV10-3 to TRBJ2-1; TRBD2 aligns across 9 bases. This CDR3 spans 18 amino acids. Germline V gene data show CDR1 as ENHRY and CDR2 as SYGVKD. Germline trimming cut 10 bases from V and 8 bases from J; bases unmatched to any gene: 24. This chain's CDR3 is CATSRGSQSGLASDEQFF. For the CDR3, the DNA is TGTGCCACCTCGCGGGGTTCTCAGTCGGGACTAGCTAGCGATGAGCAGTTCTTC.

The gene calls are TRBV11-3 and TRBJ2-2, with D perhaps matching TRBD1 (5 bases). With 4 bases removed from V and 2 bases from J, the gap between germline ends came to 11 bases. The CDR3 has 15 residues. Germline CDR1 SGHNT, CDR2 YENEEA. CDR3 protein: CASSYGQGNTGELFF. For the CDR3, the DNA is TGTGCCAGCAGCTACGGACAAGGCAACACCGGGGAGCTGTTTTTT.

The chain links TRBV7-2 to TRBJ2-5; tentative D call: TRBD2 (5 bases). Germline values: CDR1 SGHTA, CDR2 FQGNSA. This CDR3 comprises 14 residues. V lost 5 bases, J lost 3 bases, and 13 bases lay in between. The CDR3 here is CASSNQYGEETQYF. The CDR3 coding sequence is TGTGCCAGCAGCAATCAATACGGGGAAGAGACCCAGTACTTC.

The DNA for the CDR3 is TGTGCCAGCTCCGGGACGTCTTGGGGCAATCAGCCCCAGCATTTT. This encodes CASSGTSWGNQPQHF. V usage is TRBV28 and J usage is TRBJ1-5; D possibly corresponds to TRBD1 (5 bases). Trimming cost V 8 bases and J 2 bases, with 16 bases left between them. This CDR3 contains 15 residues. The germline V gene has CDR1 MDHEN and CDR2 SYDVKM.

The rearrangement links TRBV28 to TRBJ2-7; TRBD2 matches 10 bases. This CDR3 contains 15 residues. V dropped 7 bases and J dropped 2; count of bases not matched to a gene: 8. Germline V gene data show CDR1 as MDHEN and CDR2 as SYDVKM. CDR3 protein: CASKGAGGRTYEQYF. For the CDR3, the DNA is TGTGCCAGCAAAGGAGCGGGAGGGAGGACCTACGAGCAGTACTTC.

This clone was detected only a few times. The CDR3, as DNA: TGTGCCAGCAGCTTGGGGGGAGGGCCTAGAGGAGATACGCAGTATTTT. This codes for CASSLGGGPRGDTQYF. V usage is TRBV7-9 and J usage is TRBJ2-3, with 7 nucleotides matching TRBD2. The CDR3 contains 16 residues. Germline V gene lookup returns CDR1 SEHNR and CDR2 FQNEAQ (reference sequence). J was trimmed by 5 bases and V by 3 bases; bases with no gene match: 11. The variable domain in full, with the rest retrieved from reference TRBV7-9 and TRBJ2-3, is DTGVSQNPRHKITKRGQNVTFRCDPISEHNRLYWYRQTLGQGPEFLTYFQNEAQLEKSRLLSDRFSAERPKGSFSTLEIQRTEQGDSAMYLCASSLGGGPRGDTQYFGPGTRLTVL.

The count of this clone is one. CDR3 amino acids: CASRQDRGNTEAFF. The DNA of the CDR3 is TGCGCCAGCAGGCAGGACAGGGGGAACACTGAAGCTTTCTTT. The rearrangement links TRBV10-1 to TRBJ1-1, with TRBD1 matching over 9 bases. CDR1 WNHNN and CDR2 SYGVQD come from the germline V gene (reference sequence). The CDR3 covers 14 residues. V was pared by 6 bases and J by 1 base, with 3 bases of the junction left unmatched.

This chain joins TRBV6-1 and TRBJ1-1; the D gene is possibly TRBD1 (6 bases). The V and J ends lost 1 base and 9 bases respectively, with 12 bases between them. This CDR3 region has 13 residues. Germline-derived CDR1 and CDR2 are MNHNS and SASEGT. CDR3 nucleotide sequence: TGTGCCAGCAGTGAAGTGGGGGCGCAGAAAGCTTTCTTT. Amino acid sequence: CASSEVGAQKAFF.

The chain carries TRBV28 and TRBJ1-5; D might be TRBD1 (5 bases). Germline V lookup: CDR1 MDHEN, CDR2 SYDVKM. This CDR3 comprises 14 residues. Between the trimmed V and J ends, which lost 2 bases and 4 bases, there was a span of 9 bases. This chain's CDR3 is CASSLTGGNQPQHF. CDR3 coding DNA: TGTGCCAGCAGTTTAACAGGAGGTAATCAGCCCCAGCATTTT.

The chain carries TRBV19 and TRBJ1-2; D uncertain. The CDR3 is 16 residues long. V was pared by 6 bases and J by 0 bases, with 17 bases between. The germline gives CDR1 LNHDA, CDR2 SQIVND (reference sequence). CDR3: CASSLRTEKANYGYTF. DNA for the CDR3: TGTGCCAGTAGCCTCCGGACGGAAAAAGCTAACTATGGCTACACCTTC. The whole variable domain, remainder taken from reference TRBV19 and TRBJ1-2, is DGGITQSPKYLFRKEGQNVTLSCEQNLNHDAMYWYRQDPGQGLRLIYYSQIVNDFQKGDIAEGYSVSREKKESFPLTVTSAQKNPTAFYLCASSLRTEKANYGYTFGSGTRLTVV.